The next 13 T cell receptor beta chains were all read from a single sample in a study of early T cells in non-severe SARS-CoV-2 infection. TCRdb re-called the 5' RACE reads with MiXCR, one entry per CDR3 protein. The data contain 42,000 or so distinct CDR3 sequences, roughly 12% of them singletons. The specimen was whole blood. These receptor sequences come from an adult who was a healthcare worker with PCR-confirmed SARS-CoV-2 infection or an uninfected control (not recorded which).

In its sample, this clonotype was seen a few times. This chain connects TRBV6-1 to TRBJ2-7; no clear D gene. Trimming removed 5 bases at V and 3 bases at J, with 8 bases between. The CDR3 totals 12 residues. Germline CDR1 reads MNHNS; CDR2 reads SASEGT. In DNA, the CDR3 is TGTGCCAGCAGTACGACCAGCTACGAGCAGTACTTC. Amino acid sequence: CASSTTSYEQYF.

The CDR3 DNA reads as TGTGCCAGCAGTTTCGGGACAGGGAATTCACCCCTCCACTTT. Its translation: CASSFGTGNSPLHF. V is TRBV27 and J is TRBJ1-6; 9 bases agree with TRBD1. The trim removed 3 bases at V and 7 bases at J, leaving 1 base unmatched. The CDR3 has 14 amino acids. CDR1 and CDR2 (germline): MNHEY, SMNVEV (reference sequence).

V usage is TRBV29-1 and J usage is TRBJ2-3; D might be TRBD1 or TRBD2, each matching 6 bases. CDR3 length equals 14 residues. Germline CDR1 is SQVTM and CDR2 is ANQGSEA. With 8 bases removed from V and 2 bases from J, the gap between germline ends came to 17 bases. The CDR3 loop is CSIKRGPYTDTQYF. CDR3 DNA: TGCAGCATCAAACGGGGGCCGTACACAGATACGCAGTATTTT.

This clonotype was counted ten times or more. The DNA for the CDR3 is TGTGCCAGCAGAAGGGGAGGGAGCTCCTACGAGCAGTACTTC. This codes for CASRRGGSSYEQYF. This chain uses TRBV6-2 or TRBV6-3 with TRBJ2-7, with 7 bases matching TRBD2. CDR1 is MNHEY and CDR2 is SVGEGT in the germline V gene. The CDR3 consists of 14 residues. V trimming: 6 bases; J trimming: 0 bases; junction bases outside the gene matches: 5.

Many counts were recorded for this clonotype. The chain is built from TRBV25-1 and TRBJ2-5; 11 bases align to TRBD2. Per the germline V gene, CDR1 is MGHDK and CDR2 is SYGVNS. V dropped 5 bases and J dropped 3; count of bases not matched to a gene: 8. The CDR3 consists of 16 residues. In DNA, the CDR3 is TGTGCCAGCAGTATCCCGACTAGCGGGAACAAAGAGACCCAGTACTTC. Protein product: CASSIPTSGNKETQYF.

This clonotype was observed many times. The rearrangement uses TRBV30 and TRBJ2-6; D is tentatively TRBD1 or TRBD2 (5 bases each). Germline V gene data show CDR1 as GTSNPN and CDR2 as SVGIG (reference sequence). V dropped 6 bases and J dropped 0 bases, with 15 bases sitting between them. This CDR3 contains 16 residues. The CDR3 spells CACSDAGTSGANVLTF. CDR3 coding DNA: TGTGCCTGTAGCGATGCCGGGACCTCTGGGGCCAACGTCCTGACTTTC.

Only a few counts were recorded for this clonotype. The junction differs from germline at one of its ends, possibly a read error. The chain has TRBV7-7 and TRBJ2-1; 15 bases line up with TRBD2. Germline values: CDR1 SSHAT, CDR2 FNYEAQ (reference sequence). This CDR3 has 15 residues. In nucleotides, the CDR3 is TGTGCTAGCAGCTCCGGACTAGCGGGGGGGAATGAGCAGTTCTTC. Translated, it gives CASSSGLAGGNEQFF.

In its sample, this clonotype was seen a few times. This chain connects TRBV6-6 to TRBJ2-5, with a weak D call TRBD2 (5 bases). V lost 3 bases and J lost 5, with 10 bases in between. This CDR3 contains 13 residues. Germline CDR1 MNHNY, CDR2 SVGAGI (reference sequence). The CDR3 coding sequence is TGTGCCAGCAGTTATGGGAGCCTGGAGACCCAGTACTTC. This sequence encodes CASSYGSLETQYF.

This chain links TRBV7-3 with TRBJ2-1; TRBD2 might be the D (6 bases). The germline V gene encodes CDR1 SGHTA and CDR2 FQGTGA. This CDR3 region has 16 residues. Trimming pared 0 bases from V and 3 bases from J, leaving 12 bases between. The chain's CDR3 is CASSLTGGTLYNEQFF. The DNA of the CDR3 is TGTGCCAGCAGCTTAACGGGTGGGACTCTCTACAATGAGCAGTTCTTC. The full variable domain, in which reference TRBV7-3 and TRBJ2-1 provide the parts outside the CDR3, is GAGVSQTPSNKVTEKGKYVELRCDPISGHTALYWYRQSLGQGPEFLIYFQGTGAADDSGLPNDRFFAVRPEGSVSTLKIQRTERGDSAVYLCASSLTGGTLYNEQFFGPGTRLTVL.

In the case of this clonotype: This sequence may be a read error, since a much larger clone differs from it by one base. Written as DNA, the CDR3 is TGCGCCAGCAGCCAAGATGAGGCGGGAGCTTTTGAGCAGTCCTTC. Translation gives CASSQDEAGAFEQSF. This chain connects TRBV4-3 to TRBJ2-1; 7 bases line up with TRBD2. The CDR3 extends over 15 amino acids. The germline gives CDR1 LGHNA, CDR2 YSLEER.

This clonotype was found many times. V usage is TRBV28 and J usage is TRBJ2-6; D remains unclear. Trimming took 2 bases from V and 1 from J, leaving 6 bases between them. The CDR3 covers 15 residues. The germline CDR1 and CDR2 sequences are MDHEN and SYDVKM. CDR3 region: CASSLQRSGANVLTF. The CDR3 DNA reads TGTGCCAGCAGTTTACAGCGATCTGGGGCCAACGTCCTGACTTTC.

The chain links TRBV29-1 to TRBJ2-7; 8 nucleotides agree with TRBD2. CDR3 length: 13 amino acids. Trimming removed 3 bases from V and 5 bases from J; junction bases left unmatched: 6. Looked up from germline, CDR1 is SQVTM and CDR2 is ANQGSEA. The CDR3 nucleotides are TGCAGCGTTGACGGGGGGGCGCGGGACGAGCAGTACTTC. Translated, it gives CSVDGGARDEQYF.

This clonotype turned up a few times. One junction end disagrees with the germline gene, perhaps due to a read error. The chain employs TRBV7-9 and TRBJ2-5; 7 bases map to TRBD1. This CDR3 is built from 16 residues. In germline, CDR1 is SEHNR, CDR2 FQNEAQ (reference sequence). Here the CDR3 reads CASSIAGTARGETQYF. In DNA, the CDR3 is TGTGCCAGCAGCATAGCCGGGACAGCCCGCGGGGAGACCCAGTACTTC. The entire variable domain, with the rest obtained from reference TRBV7-9 and TRBJ2-5, is as follows: DTGVSQNPRHKITKRGQNVTFRCDPISEHNRLYWYRQTLGQGPEFLTYFQNEAQLEKSRLLSDRFSAERPKGSFSTLEIQRTEQGDSAMYLCASSIAGTARGETQYFGPGTRLLVL.